The clone carrying this T cell receptor (beta chain) has a handful of counts. Its target is unknown. The data are from a study of identical twins. MiXCR, applied by TCRdb to the 5' RACE reads, yields one record per CDR3 protein. The sample holds hundreds of thousands of distinct CDR3 sequences, over 8.5% seen once. Whole-study findings and limits: Low generation-probability sequences were in excess among twin-shared out-of-frame alpha sequences.

CDR3 size: 17 residues. Looked up from germline, CDR1 is SQVTM and CDR2 is ANQGSEA. Trimming at V came to 4 bases and at J to 9 bases, leaving 12 bases not matched to a gene. These data also featured in a second study, about yellow fever vaccine responses in identical twins.

This clonotype was obtained from a woman between 18 and 29 years old in good health. Material for sequencing was PBMCs. The chain combines TRBV29-1 with TRBJ2-1, with 16 bases lining up with TRBD2. CDR3 sequence reads: CSVVGTSGRVVSIEQFF. CDR3 nucleotide sequence: TGCAGCGTTGTGGGGACTAGCGGGAGGGTCGTCTCAATTGAGCAGTTCTTC.